These 19 T cell receptor beta chains share one sample of origin, sequenced in a study of shared clonotypes between healthy human individuals (dated by TCRdb to the early 2020s). The library was obtained by the immunoSEQ multiplex PCR assay. TCRdb retrieved this table from immuneACCESS and kept in-frame rearrangements only. Not all clones are present; in checked studies, unresolved V genes account for under half, and no reason is known for the remainder. A total of 2.3 million or so clones appear in this sample, approximately 93% of them only once. The leading ten clones occupy about 0.41% of the sample. Sequenced: naive CD4+ T cells from PBMCs. Per the publication, the cell subset or site label means: CD45RA+ positively selected. Receptors originate from a man aged 18 to 30 in good health. Some clones in this sample may be carry-over from other donors' samples.

The rearrangement links TRBV7-2 to TRBJ2-1, with 13 bases identical to TRBD2. The CDR3 is 16 amino acids. The germline V gene encodes CDR1 SGHTA and CDR2 FQGNSA. Losses at the gene ends were 8 bases for V and 9 bases for J; bases not matched to a gene: 13. CDR3 nucleotides: TGTGCCAGCGGGTTCCGCACTAGCGGGAGGGCAGGTGAGCAGTTCTTC. It is translated as CASGFRTSGRAGEQFF. The full variable domain, with the rest looked up from reference TRBV7-2 and TRBJ2-1, is GAGVSQSPSNKVTEKGKDVELRCDPISGHTALYWYRQSLGQGLEFLIYFQGNSAPDKSGLPSDRFSAERTGGSVSTLTIQRTQQEDSAVYLCASGFRTSGRAGEQFFGPGTRLTVL.

This clone was counted between two and nine times. The chain is built from TRBV19 and TRBJ1-5, with unresolved D. V was pared by 7 bases and J by 2 bases, with 12 bases between. CDR3 length: 14 amino acids. Germline V gives CDR1 LNHDA, CDR2 SQIVND (reference sequence). The CDR3 reads CASNFRAGNQPQHF. DNA of the CDR3: TGTGCCAGTAACTTTAGGGCGGGCAATCAGCCCCAGCATTTT.

The chain couples TRBV5-5 to TRBJ1-4, with D possibly matching TRBD1 (5 bases). Trimming removed 5 bases from V and 5 bases from J, with 16 bases in between. Germline V CDR1 and CDR2: SGHKS, YYEKEE (reference sequence). The CDR3 is made up of 15 amino acids. The CDR3 region is CASSDPGRGNEKLFF. The CDR3 bases are TGTGCCAGCAGTGATCCGGGACGGGGAAATGAAAAACTGTTTTTT. Filled out from reference TRBV5-5 and TRBJ1-4, the complete variable domain reads DAGVTQSPTHLIKTRGQQVTLRCSPISGHKSVSWYQQVLGQGPQFIFQYYEKEERGRGNFPDRFSARQFPNYSSELNVNALLLGDSALYLCASSDPGRGNEKLFFGSGTQLSVL.

The J gene is TRBJ2-2, the V gene TRBV5-1, with TRBD2 identical over 15 bases. Looked up from germline, CDR1 is SGHRS and CDR2 is YFSETQ. J was trimmed by 1 base and V by 4 bases; bases with no gene match: 5. CDR3 size: 18 residues. The CDR3 DNA reads as TGCGCCAGCAGCCTCGGGACTAGCGGGAGGCTGAACACCGGGGAGCTGTTTTTT. Encoded protein: CASSLGTSGRLNTGELFF.

J is TRBJ2-7 and V is TRBV4-2; TRBD1 aligns across 9 bases. V shed 4 bases, J shed 6 bases, and the junction held 10 bases outside the gene matches. Per germline, CDR1 LGHNA and CDR2 YNFKEQ. This CDR3 has 15 amino acids. CDR3 DNA sequence: TGTGCCAGCAGCCCCTATCGGGACAGGGAAGGCGAGCAGTACTTC. Amino acids: CASSPYRDREGEQYF.

J is TRBJ1-1 and V is TRBV7-9; 7 bases line up with TRBD1. The germline V gene has CDR1 SEHNR and CDR2 FQNEAQ (reference sequence). The CDR3 sequence is 14 residues long. V was pared by 4 bases and J by 6 bases, with 8 bases of the junction left unmatched. The CDR3 loop is CASSSVQGNAEAFF. Here the CDR3 DNA reads TGTGCCAGCAGCTCCGTACAGGGGAATGCTGAAGCTTTCTTT.

The rearrangement uses TRBV5-1 and TRBJ2-5; 10 positions agree with TRBD1. The CDR3 spans 16 residues. Germline assignment: CDR1 SGHRS and CDR2 YFSETQ. Trimming removed 4 bases from V and 2 bases from J; junction bases left unmatched: 8. The CDR3 DNA is TGCGCCAGCAGCATTCCGGGACAGGGGCGTCAAGAGACCCAGTACTTC. Protein: CASSIPGQGRQETQYF. Filled out from reference TRBV5-1 and TRBJ2-5, the complete variable domain reads KAGVTQTPRYLIKTRGQQVTLSCSPISGHRSVSWYQQTPGQGLQFLFEYFSETQRNKGNFPGRFSGRQFSNSRSEMNVSTLELGDSALYLCASSIPGQGRQETQYFGPGTRLLVL.

The V gene is TRBV5-1, the J gene TRBJ2-2; 9 bases match TRBD1. The CDR3 extends over 15 amino acids. The germline V gene has CDR1 SGHRS and CDR2 YFSETQ. V lost 5 bases, J lost 4 bases, and 6 bases stayed unmatched. The CDR3 bases are TGCGCCAGCAGAGGGACAGGGCCAGGCACCGGGGAGCTGTTTTTT. Translation gives CASRGTGPGTGELFF.

The chain links TRBV27 to TRBJ2-1; D ambiguous. CDR1 and CDR2 (germline): MNHEY, SMNVEV (reference sequence). Between the trimmed V and J ends, which lost 4 bases and 10 bases, there was a span of 14 bases. The CDR3 consists of 13 residues. CDR3 sequence reads: CASSSSRAPEQFF. The DNA for the CDR3 is TGTGCCAGCAGTTCCAGCCGGGCCCCCGAGCAGTTCTTC.

The genes are TRBV2 and TRBJ2-7; either TRBD1 or TRBD2 may fit D (6 bases each). The germline V gene encodes CDR1 SNHLY and CDR2 FYNNEI. Trimming pared 7 bases from V and 3 bases from J, leaving 16 bases between. The CDR3 loop spans 14 amino acids. The DNA for the CDR3 is TGTGCCAGCATCTATGGGGGGACAATCTACGAGCAGTACTTC. Its protein product is CASIYGGTIYEQYF.

The V and J genes are TRBV4-3 and TRBJ1-2, with a tentative D call TRBD1 (5 bases). V was trimmed by 0 bases and J by 7 bases, leaving 21 bases between them. The CDR3 sequence is 17 residues long. Per germline, CDR1 LGHNA and CDR2 YSLEER. This CDR3 is CASSQDLPGKGPGGYTF. CDR3 DNA sequence: TGCGCCAGCAGCCAAGATCTTCCAGGGAAGGGCCCGGGTGGCTACACCTTC.

The chain joins TRBV25-1 to TRBJ2-5; perhaps TRBD1 as D (5 bases). This CDR3 spans 13 amino acids. The germline CDR1 and CDR2 sequences are MGHDK and SYGVNS. The V end lost 6 bases, the J end lost 0 bases, and 8 bases lay between the germline ends. The CDR3 is CASRGQDQETQYF. DNA of the CDR3: TGTGCCAGCAGGGGGCAGGACCAAGAGACCCAGTACTTC.

The J gene is TRBJ1-5, the V gene TRBV6-4; TRBD1 might be the D (5 bases). The CDR3 extends over 14 amino acids. The V end was cut by 2 bases, the J end by 7 bases, with 12 bases between. Germline CDR1 MRHNA, CDR2 SNTAGT. The CDR3 loop reads CASSDVGERQPQHF. In nucleotides, the CDR3 is TGTGCCAGCAGTGACGTAGGGGAACGCCAGCCCCAGCATTTT.

The V gene is TRBV6-6, the J gene TRBJ2-7; 10 nucleotides align to TRBD1. V dropped 2 bases and J dropped 5; count of bases not matched to a gene: 3. The CDR3 is 14 amino acids. Germline V gene data show CDR1 as MNHNY and CDR2 as SVGAGI (reference sequence). CDR3 protein: CASSYGTGENEQYF. CDR3 in DNA: TGTGCCAGCAGTTACGGGACAGGGGAGAACGAGCAGTACTTC.

V and J are TRBV28 and TRBJ1-2; maybe TRBD1 (6 bases). The CDR3 length is 14 residues. V was trimmed by 8 bases and J by 6 bases, leaving 19 bases between them. The germline V gene encodes CDR1 MDHEN and CDR2 SYDVKM. This CDR3 is CASGPPGTTNGYTF. The CDR3 DNA reads as TGTGCCAGCGGACCGCCCGGGACAACGAATGGCTACACCTTC.

The CDR3 protein is CASSHQGAFDEKLFF. Written as DNA, the CDR3 is TGTGCCAGCAGCCATCAGGGGGCTTTTGACGAAAAACTGTTTTTT. The chain recombines TRBV5-6 with TRBJ1-4; 8 bases are a match to TRBD1. Trimming removed 4 bases from V and 8 bases from J; junction bases left unmatched: 10. The CDR3 totals 15 residues. In germline, CDR1 is SGHDT, CDR2 YYEEEE. Full variable domain (outside the CDR3, taken from reference TRBV5-6 and TRBJ1-4): DAGVTQSPTHLIKTRGQQVTLRCSPKSGHDTVSWYQQALGQGPQFIFQYYEEEERQRGNFPDRFSGHQFPNYSSELNVNALLLGDSALYLCASSHQGAFDEKLFFGSGTQLSVL.

This clone was found once. V gene TRBV5-6 combines with J gene TRBJ2-7, with TRBD2 as a possible D gene (6 bases). Trimming removed 6 bases from V and 12 bases from J, with 25 bases in between. Germline V gene sequence: CDR1 SGHDT, CDR2 YYEEEE. This CDR3 spans 14 amino acids. CDR3 region: CASTLGLWGERPYF. In nucleotides, the CDR3 is TGTGCCAGCACCCTGGGGTTGTGGGGGGAGAGGCCGTACTTC.

This clone is a singleton in its sample. The V and J genes are TRBV6-5 and TRBJ2-7; a weak D match, TRBD1 (5 bases). V was trimmed by 2 bases and J by 3 bases, leaving 8 bases between them. The CDR3 covers 13 residues. Germline lookup yields CDR1 MNHEY and CDR2 SVGAGI. The DNA of the CDR3 is TGTGCCAGCAGTTACCAAAGGGGCTACGAGCAGTACTTC. It is translated as CASSYQRGYEQYF.

This clone was observed once. The gene calls are TRBV2 and TRBJ1-1, with TRBD1 identical over 9 bases. Germline CDR1 reads SNHLY; CDR2 reads FYNNEI. Trimming took 5 bases from V and 6 from J; bases not matched to a gene: 7. The CDR3 extends over 14 amino acids. Here the CDR3 DNA reads TGTGCCAGCAGTACACAGGGGGCGTTGTCTGAAGCTTTCTTT. It codes for CASSTQGALSEAFF.